This T cell receptor (beta chain) was recovered during a study of vaccination and CD4 T cells after COVID-19. Once obtained from cultured CD4+ T cells, the DNA was sequenced using the Oncomine TCR Beta short-read assay. Scientists extracted genomic DNA from CD4+ T cells grown in culture. TCRdb called the PCR reads again in MiXCR, with one record for every CDR3 protein. The data show 9,000 to 10,000 distinct CDR3 sequences, around 30% seen once. Treatment of the sample: approximately 10-day PBMC culture with coronavirus spike peptide pools or control peptides (ViraFEST assay). An unexposed donor provided the CD4+ T cells, which were collected before the COVID-19 pandemic (2011-2018). Cells permitting, SARS-CoV-2 S/N and four cold-coronavirus spikes were tested on unexposed-donor CD4+ T cells. Regarding this clonotype: Its antigen is as yet unknown.

The V gene's germline CDR1 is SGDLS and CDR2 YYNGEE. CDR3 length equals 13 residues. The V segment lost 4 bases and the J segment 9 bases; nucleotides outside the gene matches: 9. Study-wide points: For SARS-CoV-2-reactive clonotypes, the median went from about 22 to 38, a nonsignificant increase.

The material sequenced was CD4+ T cells from blood, cultured in vitro. The sequence was collected from a human donor in good health. This chain links TRBV9 with TRBJ1-1, with 7 positions matching TRBD1. The CDR3 sequence is CASSPTGQEKAFF. The CDR3 DNA follows: TGTGCCAGCAGCCCAACCGGACAGGAAAAAGCTTTCTTT.